The T cell receptor (beta chain) described here comes from a study of blood T cell repertoires in COVID-19. This CDR3 spans 15 amino acids. Per the germline V gene, CDR1 is MNHEY and CDR2 is SVGAGI. Trimming removed 2 bases at V and 2 bases at J, with 13 bases between. Only in-frame clones appear in the TCRdb table, and some are missing; sequencing was by immunoSEQ multiplex PCR. The top ten hold 2.7% of the sample, which has 55,000 to 80,000 clones, 75% to 90% seen once. This chain connects TRBV6-5 to TRBJ2-7; D ambiguous. The source material was peripheral blood. The clonotype was recovered from a man between 50 and 59 years old with acute or convalescent COVID-19. The CDR3 region has the DNA TGTGCCAGCAGTTACCATTTCAGGAACGCCTACGAGCAGTACTTC. Amino acids: CASSYHFRNAYEQYF.